These T cell receptor beta chains were read from a single sample in a study of T cells in Graves' hyperthyroidism and ophthalmopathy. TCRdb reprocessed the multiplex PCR reads via MiXCR and lists one record per CDR3 protein. The table records around 540,000 distinct CDR3 sequences, about half of them present only once. The sequencing sample was made of peripheral blood or thyroid tissue (not recorded which). These receptors were collected from a woman in her late teens or twenties with Graves' hyperthyroidism. Each CDR3 is given with its conserved first and last residue. Each record gives: clone size, V gene, D gene, J gene, CDR3 DNA, CDR3 protein. The D gene is left open where the match is weak. Clone size, where shown, is once, few, many, or a class for clones that have expanded.

abundance: few; v_gene: TRBV2; d_gene: -; j_gene: TRBJ2-7; CDR3nt: TGTGCCAGCAGTAGGACGGTTAGCTCCTACGAGCAGTACTTC; CDR3aa: CASSRTVSSYEQYF
abundance: -; v_gene: TRBV24-1; d_gene: -; j_gene: TRBJ2-3; CDR3nt: TGTGCCACCAGGGCCGGCGGGGCGGATACGCAGTATTTT; CDR3aa: CATRAGGADTQYF
abundance: few; v_gene: TRBV7-9; d_gene: -; j_gene: TRBJ2-7; CDR3nt: TGTGCCAGCACCCTTGGAGGGGCCCGATCCTACGAGCAGTACTTC; CDR3aa: CASTLGGARSYEQYF
abundance: many; v_gene: TRBV2; d_gene: -; j_gene: TRBJ2-2; CDR3nt: TGTGCCAGCAGTGGTGAGGGGGCCGGGGAGCTGTTTTTT; CDR3aa: CASSGEGAGELFF
abundance: few; v_gene: TRBV19; d_gene: -; j_gene: TRBJ2-7; CDR3nt: TGTGCCAGTAGGTTAGCGATTAGCTCCTACGAGCAGTACTTC; CDR3aa: CASRLAISSYEQYF
abundance: many; v_gene: TRBV9; d_gene: -; j_gene: TRBJ1-3; CDR3nt: TGTGCCAGCAGCGAGGTGGGGGCTGGAAACACCATATATTTT; CDR3aa: CASSEVGAGNTIYF
abundance: -; v_gene: TRBV29-1; d_gene: -; j_gene: TRBJ1-2; CDR3nt: TGCAGCGTTTTACCCAGGGAGAGGGATGGCTACACCTTC; CDR3aa: CSVLPRERDGYTF
abundance: many; v_gene: TRBV7-6; d_gene: TRBD1; j_gene: TRBJ1-1; CDR3nt: TGTGCCAGCAGCTTAATCCCGGGACAGTTCCACGGGGCTTTCTTT; CDR3aa: CASSLIPGQFHGAFF
abundance: many; v_gene: TRBV7-2; d_gene: -; j_gene: TRBJ2-5; CDR3nt: TGTGCCAGCAGCTTAGACGGGGTTCAGACCCAGTACTTC; CDR3aa: CASSLDGVQTQYF
abundance: -; v_gene: TRBV20-1; d_gene: -; j_gene: TRBJ1-2; CDR3nt: TGCAGTGCTAGCCCCCAGTACATCTATGGCTACACCTTC; CDR3aa: CSASPQYIYGYTF
abundance: -; v_gene: TRBV6-1; d_gene: -; j_gene: TRBJ1-1; CDR3nt: TGTGCCAGCTTTGGACAGAGAATGAACACTGAAGCTTTCTTT; CDR3aa: CASFGQRMNTEAFF
abundance: -; v_gene: TRBV9; d_gene: TRBD1; j_gene: TRBJ2-2; CDR3nt: TGTGCCAGCAGCGTAGTTGGGACAGGGTTTTCCGGGGAGCTGTTTTTT; CDR3aa: CASSVVGTGFSGELFF
abundance: many; v_gene: TRBV7-9; d_gene: -; j_gene: TRBJ2-7; CDR3nt: TGTGCCAGCAGCTCCCCTGTGATCAACGAGCAGTACTTC; CDR3aa: CASSSPVINEQYF
abundance: -; v_gene: TRBV19; d_gene: -; j_gene: TRBJ1-5; CDR3nt: TGTGCCAGCACCCTAACGGGGAGAGGAAGCAATCAGCCCCAGCATTTT; CDR3aa: CASTLTGRGSNQPQHF
abundance: few; v_gene: TRBV7-9; d_gene: TRBD1; j_gene: TRBJ2-7; CDR3nt: TGTGCCAGCAGTTTCATCGAGGGGGCTCACGAGCAGTACTTC; CDR3aa: CASSFIEGAHEQYF
abundance: -; v_gene: TRBV5-1; d_gene: TRBD1; j_gene: TRBJ2-5; CDR3nt: TGCGCCAGCAGCACGGGACAGGCGCAGACCCAGTACTTC; CDR3aa: CASSTGQAQTQYF
abundance: -; v_gene: TRBV7-2; d_gene: -; j_gene: TRBJ1-2; CDR3nt: TGTGCCAGCAGCCGGAGACAGGCCTATGGCTACACCTTC; CDR3aa: CASSRRQAYGYTF
abundance: -; v_gene: TRBV12-3/TRBV12-4; d_gene: -; j_gene: TRBJ2-2; CDR3nt: TGTGCCAGCAGACCCGACAACGGGGAGCTGTTTTTT; CDR3aa: CASRPDNGELFF
abundance: -; v_gene: TRBV7-1; d_gene: -; j_gene: TRBJ2-7; CDR3nt: TGTGCCAGCAGCACCACTACCTACGAGCAGTACTTC; CDR3aa: CASSTTTYEQYF
abundance: -; v_gene: TRBV7-8; d_gene: TRBD2; j_gene: TRBJ2-7; CDR3nt: TGCGCCAGCAGCCATACAACTAGCGGCGAGCAGTACTTC; CDR3aa: CASSHTTSGEQYF
abundance: -; v_gene: TRBV12-3/TRBV12-4; d_gene: -; j_gene: TRBJ1-2; CDR3nt: TGTGCCAGCAGTTACGGTTTTGCAGCATCAAATTTC; CDR3aa: CASSYGFAASNF
abundance: -; v_gene: TRBV25-1; d_gene: -; j_gene: TRBJ2-7; CDR3nt: TGTGCCAGCAGTGCGATAGGGGGGATTGGTTCCTACGAGCAGTACTTC; CDR3aa: CASSAIGGIGSYEQYF
abundance: -; v_gene: TRBV11-2; d_gene: -; j_gene: TRBJ1-6; CDR3nt: -; CDR3aa: CASSFYICSASHSSYNSPLHF
abundance: many; v_gene: TRBV2; d_gene: TRBD1; j_gene: TRBJ1-1; CDR3nt: TGTGCCAGCAGCCTCGGACAGGCAATGAACACTGAAGCTTTCTTT; CDR3aa: CASSLGQAMNTEAFF
abundance: few; v_gene: TRBV7-9; d_gene: -; j_gene: TRBJ2-6; CDR3nt: TGTGCCAGCATCGAAAAGACCTCTGGGGCCAACGTCCTGACTTTC; CDR3aa: CASIEKTSGANVLTF
abundance: -; v_gene: TRBV10-3; d_gene: -; j_gene: TRBJ1-5; CDR3nt: TGTGCCATCAGTGCCGGGACAAGGGACAATCAGCCCCAGCATTTT; CDR3aa: CAISAGTRDNQPQHF
abundance: many; v_gene: TRBV5-1; d_gene: TRBD2; j_gene: TRBJ2-7; CDR3nt: TGCGCCAGCAGCCAACCAAGCGGGAGGGCCTACGAGCAGTACTTC; CDR3aa: CASSQPSGRAYEQYF
abundance: -; v_gene: TRBV6-1; d_gene: -; j_gene: TRBJ1-6; CDR3nt: TGTGCCAGTTTTTCCGGGACGAGGAATTCACCCCTCCACTTT; CDR3aa: CASFSGTRNSPLHF
abundance: -; v_gene: TRBV24-1; d_gene: -; j_gene: TRBJ1-5; CDR3nt: TGTGCCACCAGTGATTCGTCAGGGCCTCAGCCCCAGCATTTT; CDR3aa: CATSDSSGPQPQHF
abundance: many; v_gene: TRBV10-3; d_gene: TRBD2; j_gene: TRBJ2-7; CDR3nt: TGTGCCATCAGTGGTAGCGGGCCTAAACTGGTGCAGTACTTC; CDR3aa: CAISGSGPKLVQYF
abundance: -; v_gene: TRBV25-1; d_gene: -; j_gene: TRBJ2-6; CDR3nt: TGTGCCAGCAGTTCCCCCCGGGAGTCTGGGGCCAACGTCCTGACTTTC; CDR3aa: CASSSPRESGANVLTF
abundance: -; v_gene: TRBV29-1; d_gene: -; j_gene: TRBJ2-2; CDR3nt: TGCAGCGTTGGCGGGGATCTTAACACCGGGGAGCTGTTTTTT; CDR3aa: CSVGGDLNTGELFF
abundance: -; v_gene: TRBV7-2; d_gene: -; j_gene: TRBJ2-5; CDR3nt: TGTGCCAGCAGCCCCGCGTCCGAGACCCAGTACTTC; CDR3aa: CASSPASETQYF
abundance: many; v_gene: TRBV2; d_gene: -; j_gene: TRBJ1-6; CDR3nt: TGTGCCAGCAGGCGCCGAACAGGGTTCTCACCCCTCCACTTT; CDR3aa: CASRRRTGFSPLHF
abundance: many; v_gene: TRBV25-1; d_gene: -; j_gene: TRBJ2-7; CDR3nt: TGTGCCAGCAGTGAACACGACTCCTACGAGCAGTACTTC; CDR3aa: CASSEHDSYEQYF
abundance: many; v_gene: TRBV29-1; d_gene: -; j_gene: TRBJ2-7; CDR3nt: TGCAGCGTTGAGAAAGGAGCGCCCTACGAGCAGTACTTC; CDR3aa: CSVEKGAPYEQYF
abundance: many; v_gene: TRBV15; d_gene: TRBD2; j_gene: TRBJ2-2; CDR3nt: TGTGCCACCAGCAGAGGTGGGAGGGCGAACACCGGGGAGCTGTTTTTT; CDR3aa: CATSRGGRANTGELFF